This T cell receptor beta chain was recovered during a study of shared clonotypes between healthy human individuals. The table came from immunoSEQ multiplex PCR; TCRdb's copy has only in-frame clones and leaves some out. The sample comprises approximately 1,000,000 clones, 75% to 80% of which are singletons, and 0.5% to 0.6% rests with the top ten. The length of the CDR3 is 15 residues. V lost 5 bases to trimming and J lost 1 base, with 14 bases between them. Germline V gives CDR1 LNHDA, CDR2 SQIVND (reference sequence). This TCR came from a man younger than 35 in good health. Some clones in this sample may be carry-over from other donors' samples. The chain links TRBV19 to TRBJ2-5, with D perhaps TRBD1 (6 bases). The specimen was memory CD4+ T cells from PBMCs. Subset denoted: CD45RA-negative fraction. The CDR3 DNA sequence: TGTGCCAGTAGTGTAACCGGGACACTCCAAGAGACCCAGTACTTC. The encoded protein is CASSVTGTLQETQYF.